A single sample is the source of the 26 T cell receptor beta chains below, sequenced in a study of T cells in Graves' hyperthyroidism and ophthalmopathy. Amplified TCR beta CDR3 regions derived from RNA transcripts. First-round RT-PCR of the TCR CDR3 relied on the HTBI primer set. Each CDR3 protein is one row after TCRdb ran MiXCR on the multiplex PCR reads. Of about 700,000 distinct CDR3 sequences in the sample, less than 15% are singletons; the top ten hold roughly a tenth. Material: blood. The receptor set was obtained from a woman under 30 with Graves' hyperthyroidism.

The table lists this clonotype with many counts. The V gene is TRBV11-2, the J gene TRBJ2-3, with 11 bases fitting TRBD1. Germline lookup yields CDR1 SGHAT and CDR2 FQNNGV. CDR3 length: 15 amino acids. V gave up 5 bases and J gave up 5 bases; unmatched junction bases: 6. The CDR3 DNA is TGTGCCAGCAGCCAACCGGGACAGGGGGGAGATACGCAGTATTTT. It is translated as CASSQPGQGGDTQYF.

This clonotype has at least ten counts. The CDR3 is CAGSGQGAYNSPLHF. The CDR3 region has the DNA TGTGCCGGATCGGGACAGGGGGCGTATAATTCACCCCTCCACTTT. The chain is built from TRBV28 and TRBJ1-6, with 12 bases aligning to TRBD1. The V and J ends lost 11 bases and 4 bases, in that order; junction bases with no gene match: 6. Germline CDR1 and CDR2: MDHEN and SYDVKM. The CDR3 is made up of 15 amino acids.

The CDR3 region is CASTRRVETSLVRSLNIQYF. CDR3 nucleotide sequence: TGTGCCAGCACCAGAAGGGTGGAGACTAGCCTTGTCCGGTCTTTAAACATTCAGTACTTC. The chain employs TRBV6-2 or TRBV6-3 and TRBJ2-4, with TRBD2 matching over 7 bases. The germline gives CDR1 MNHEY, CDR2 SVGEGT. The trim removed 7 bases at V and 6 bases at J, leaving 27 bases unmatched. This CDR3 is 20 amino acids long.

This clonotype was recorded a few times. The chain employs TRBV6-5 and TRBJ2-5; TRBD2 might be the D (5 bases). The germline V gene has CDR1 MNHEY and CDR2 SVGAGI. The CDR3 totals 13 residues. V gave up 2 bases and J gave up 2 bases, with 6 bases separating them. The CDR3 loop is CASSYEGQETQYF. The DNA for the CDR3 is TGTGCCAGCAGTTACGAGGGACAAGAGACCCAGTACTTC.

A few counts support this clonotype. The gene calls are TRBV6-4 and TRBJ1-6; a possible D gene is TRBD1 (6 bases). The CDR3 length is 13 residues. Germline V gives CDR1 MRHNA, CDR2 SNTAGT. Trimming cost V 4 bases and J 10 bases, with 11 bases left between them. This chain's CDR3 is CASSADRQSPLHF. CDR3 DNA sequence: TGTGCCAGCAGTGCGGACAGACAATCACCCCTCCACTTT.

Many counts were recorded for this clonotype. This rearrangement joins TRBV27 to TRBJ2-3; D is ambiguous. With 5 bases removed from V and 2 bases from J, the gap between germline ends came to 14 bases. This CDR3 is 15 amino acids long. Per germline, CDR1 MNHEY and CDR2 SMNVEV (reference sequence). The CDR3 nucleotides are TGTGCCAGCAGTGCCATACCCCAGGACACAGATACGCAGTATTTT. It is translated as CASSAIPQDTDTQYF.

The chain has TRBV4-1 and TRBJ2-7; 10 nucleotides match TRBD1. This CDR3 spans 19 amino acids. V lost 1 base to trimming and J lost 1 base; unmatched junction nucleotides: 13. Germline values: CDR1 MGHRA, CDR2 YSYEKL. The CDR3 loop reads CASSQALAKGGQGSYEQYF. CDR3 in DNA: TGCGCCAGCAGCCAAGCATTAGCTAAGGGGGGACAGGGGTCCTACGAGCAGTACTTC.

This clonotype was seen a handful of times. The chain carries TRBV6-2 or TRBV6-3 and TRBJ2-7, with no clear D. The germline V gene encodes CDR1 MNHEY and CDR2 SVGEGT. The length of the CDR3 is 12 residues. The V end was cut by 4 bases, the J end by 5 bases, with 9 bases between. The CDR3 protein is CASSFTTHEQYF. In DNA, the CDR3 is TGTGCCAGCAGTTTCACGACCCACGAGCAGTACTTC.

With respect to this clonotype: A junction boundary mismatches the germline segment, possibly from a read error. J is TRBJ2-7 and V is TRBV24-1; 10 bases agree with TRBD2. CDR3 length: 18 residues. Germline lookup yields CDR1 KGHDR and CDR2 SFDVKD. The CDR3 DNA is TGTGCCACCGGTGATTCGGCCCACAGCGGGAGGGCCGGGTACGAGCAGTACTTC. Protein sequence: CATGDSAHSGRAGYEQYF.

This clonotype was seen at least ten times. The gene calls are TRBV7-2 and TRBJ2-7; D uncertain. The CDR3 covers 15 residues. V was trimmed by 3 bases and J by 2 bases, leaving 14 bases between them. CDR1 is SGHTA and CDR2 is FQGNSA in the germline V gene. This chain's CDR3 is CASSLGSVGPYEQYF. CDR3 DNA: TGTGCCAGCAGCTTGGGTTCTGTGGGCCCCTACGAGCAGTACTTC.

The gene calls are TRBV19 and TRBJ1-5; 7 bases map to TRBD1. J gave up 7 bases and V 7 bases, and 13 bases lay outside the gene matches. The germline V gene encodes CDR1 LNHDA and CDR2 SQIVND (reference sequence). The CDR3 runs 15 residues. The CDR3 region has the DNA TGTGCCAGTACCCATCAGGAGGGGGCAGGACAGCCCCAGCATTTT. This gives the protein CASTHQEGAGQPQHF.

This clonotype came up many times. The V gene is TRBV10-3, the J gene TRBJ2-5; D is undetermined. Deletions cut 5 bases from V and 4 bases from J, with 14 bases between. This CDR3 spans 14 amino acids. Germline CDR1 and CDR2: ENHRY and SYGVKD. In DNA, the CDR3 is TGTGCCATCAGTTCGGGCCCCCCGGTAGAGACCCAGTACTTC. This sequence encodes CAISSGPPVETQYF.

V is TRBV6-1 and J is TRBJ2-1, with D perhaps being TRBD1 or TRBD2 (5 bases each). Germline CDR1 is MNHNS and CDR2 is SASEGT. The CDR3 is 17 residues long. Between the trimmed V and J ends, which lost 6 bases and 10 bases, there was a span of 28 bases. The CDR3 spells CASSSLDGTSGEREQFF. For the CDR3, the DNA is TGTGCCAGCAGCTCCCTGGACGGGACGTCGGGTGAAAGGGAGCAGTTCTTC.

There are many counts of this clonotype. The rearrangement uses TRBV30 and TRBJ2-3; D gene ambiguous. CDR3 length equals 15 residues. Deletions cut 1 base from V and 4 bases from J, with 15 bases between. Germline lookup yields CDR1 GTSNPN and CDR2 SVGIG (reference sequence). Written as DNA, the CDR3 is TGTGCCTGGAGTGATCCTGGACGGAGACCAGATACGCAGTATTTT. Its translation is CAWSDPGRRPDTQYF. Complete variable domain (other parts from reference TRBV30 and TRBJ2-3): SQTIHQWPATLVQPVGSPLSLECTVEGTSNPNLYWYRQAAGRGLQLLFYSVGIGQISSEVPQNLSASRPQDRQFILSSKKLLLSDSGFYLCAWSDPGRRPDTQYFGPGTRLTVL.

This clonotype has at least ten counts. The chain couples TRBV20-1 to TRBJ2-5; 14 bases match TRBD2. Germline lookup yields CDR1 DFQATT and CDR2 SNEGSKA (reference sequence). The CDR3 spans 13 residues. Trimming took 5 bases from V and 11 from J; bases not matched to a gene: 7. This CDR3 reads CSAPGTSGSNQYF. DNA for the CDR3: TGCAGTGCTCCCGGGACTAGCGGGAGCAATCAGTACTTC.

This clonotype was observed a few times. The J gene is TRBJ1-2, the V gene TRBV29-1, with D possibly matching TRBD1 (6 bases). CDR3 length equals 14 residues. Trimming pared 2 bases from V and 4 bases from J, leaving 14 bases between. Germline V gene data show CDR1 as SQVTM and CDR2 as ANQGSEA. This CDR3 reads CSVESGRGFYGYTF. As DNA, the CDR3 is TGCAGCGTTGAATCGGGCAGGGGATTCTATGGCTACACCTTC.

This clonotype was counted ten times or more. This chain links TRBV6-2 or TRBV6-3 with TRBJ2-1, with 14 positions matching TRBD2. The CDR3 totals 14 residues. Germline V gene lookup returns CDR1 MNHEY and CDR2 SVGEGT. The V segment lost 4 bases and the J segment 13 bases; nucleotides outside the gene matches: 6. The CDR3 reads CASSSRTSGRKQFF. The CDR3 coding sequence is TGTGCCAGCAGTTCCAGGACTAGCGGGAGGAAACAGTTCTTC.

This clonotype has ten or more counts. The chain joins TRBV20-1 to TRBJ2-2, with D possibly called TRBD1 or TRBD2 (5 bases each). The length of the CDR3 is 15 residues. Looked up from germline, CDR1 is DFQATT and CDR2 is SNEGSKA (reference sequence). Trimming removed 0 bases from V and 3 bases from J, with 11 bases in between. The CDR3 protein is CSARDVGAYTGELFF. The CDR3, as DNA: TGCAGTGCTAGAGATGTCGGGGCGTACACCGGGGAGCTGTTTTTT.

This clonotype appeared a few times. This rearrangement joins TRBV7-2 to TRBJ2-1; no firm D call. The CDR3 consists of 12 residues. The germline CDR1 and CDR2 sequences are SGHTA and FQGNSA. V was shortened by 2 bases and J by 8 bases, with 7 bases between the two germline ends. The CDR3 reads CASSLTVDEQFF. The CDR3 DNA is TGTGCCAGCAGCTTAACGGTGGATGAGCAGTTCTTC. Supplemented by reference TRBV7-2 and TRBJ2-1, the full variable domain reads GAGVSQSPSNKVTEKGKDVELRCDPISGHTALYWYRQSLGQGLEFLIYFQGNSAPDKSGLPSDRFSAERTGGSVSTLTIQRTQQEDSAVYLCASSLTVDEQFFGPGTRLTVL.

The CDR3: CASSLEQANTGELFF. The CDR3 DNA is TGTGCCAGCAGTTTAGAACAGGCTAACACCGGGGAGCTGTTTTTT. The chain couples TRBV12-3 or TRBV12-4 to TRBJ2-2; the D gene is possibly TRBD1 (5 bases). Trimming left V 1 base short and J 2 bases short, with 8 bases between. The CDR3 spans 15 residues.

The V and J genes are TRBV18 and TRBJ1-2, with no clear D. Germline CDR1 and CDR2: KGHSH and LQKENI. V lost 1 base and J lost 3, with 6 bases in between. The CDR3 length is 13 residues. CDR3 residues: CASSPRRDYGYTF. In nucleotides, the CDR3 is TGTGCCAGCTCACCACGAAGGGACTATGGCTACACCTTC.

The gene calls are TRBV5-1 and TRBJ2-7; D not certain. Between the trimmed V and J ends, which lost 6 bases and 2 bases, there was a span of 21 bases. The CDR3 spans 16 residues. Germline-derived CDR1 and CDR2 are SGHRS and YFSETQ. Here the CDR3 reads CASMPQKGPLPYEQYF. CDR3 nucleotide sequence: TGCGCCAGCATGCCTCAAAAGGGCCCCCTACCCTACGAGCAGTACTTC.

The table lists this clonotype with a few counts. The chain links TRBV6-1 to TRBJ1-2; D gene ambiguous. The CDR3 is 15 amino acids. Germline V gives CDR1 MNHNS, CDR2 SASEGT. Trimming pared 6 bases from V and 7 bases from J, leaving 21 bases between. The CDR3 loop is CASSLQAEVSGGYTF. Written as DNA, the CDR3 is TGTGCCAGCAGCCTCCAGGCAGAGGTCTCTGGTGGCTACACCTTC.

V and J are TRBV28 and TRBJ2-1; the D gene could be TRBD1 or TRBD2 (7 bases each). The germline CDR1 and CDR2 sequences are MDHEN and SYDVKM. CDR3 length: 15 residues. The V end lost 5 bases, the J end lost 6 bases, and 17 bases lay between the germline ends. CDR3 amino acids: CASSPAGQLANEQFF. Written as DNA, the CDR3 is TGTGCCAGCAGTCCAGCGGGACAGCTCGCCAATGAGCAGTTCTTC.

The gene calls are TRBV19 and TRBJ2-1; TRBD2 agrees at 11 bases. Germline V gene lookup returns CDR1 LNHDA and CDR2 SQIVND (reference sequence). This CDR3 has 18 residues. After removal of 3 bases from V and 0 bases from J, the junction contained 7 bases not matched to a gene. The CDR3, as DNA: TGTGCCAGTAGTATGCGGACCGGGACTAGCGGCTCCTACAATGAGCAGTTCTTC. It is translated as CASSMRTGTSGSYNEQFF.

There are many counts of this clonotype. The genes are TRBV6-2 or TRBV6-3 and TRBJ1-2; tentative D call: TRBD1 (5 bases). The V and J ends lost 5 bases and 4 bases respectively, with 11 bases between them. This CDR3 is 13 amino acids long. The germline gives CDR1 MNHEY, CDR2 SVGEGT. Written as DNA, the CDR3 is TGTGCCAGCAGTGACCAGGGCGGCTATGGCTACACCTTC. Translated, it gives CASSDQGGYGYTF.